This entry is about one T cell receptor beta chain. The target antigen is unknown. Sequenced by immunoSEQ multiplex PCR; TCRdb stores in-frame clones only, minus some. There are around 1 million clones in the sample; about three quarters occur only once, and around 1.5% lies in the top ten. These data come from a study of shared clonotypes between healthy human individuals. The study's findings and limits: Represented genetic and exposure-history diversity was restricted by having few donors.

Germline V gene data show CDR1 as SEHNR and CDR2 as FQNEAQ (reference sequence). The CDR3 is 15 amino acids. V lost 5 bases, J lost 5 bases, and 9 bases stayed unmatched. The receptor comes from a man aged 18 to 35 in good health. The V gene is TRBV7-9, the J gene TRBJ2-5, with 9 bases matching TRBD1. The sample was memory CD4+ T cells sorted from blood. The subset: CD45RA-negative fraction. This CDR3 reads CASSLGQGVWETQYF. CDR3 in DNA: TGTGCCAGCAGCCTGGGACAGGGAGTGTGGGAGACCCAGTACTTC. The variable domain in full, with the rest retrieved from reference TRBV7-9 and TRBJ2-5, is DTGVSQNPRHKITKRGQNVTFRCDPISEHNRLYWYRQTLGQGPEFLTYFQNEAQLEKSRLLSDRFSAERPKGSFSTLEIQRTEQGDSAMYLCASSLGQGVWETQYFGPGTRLLVL.